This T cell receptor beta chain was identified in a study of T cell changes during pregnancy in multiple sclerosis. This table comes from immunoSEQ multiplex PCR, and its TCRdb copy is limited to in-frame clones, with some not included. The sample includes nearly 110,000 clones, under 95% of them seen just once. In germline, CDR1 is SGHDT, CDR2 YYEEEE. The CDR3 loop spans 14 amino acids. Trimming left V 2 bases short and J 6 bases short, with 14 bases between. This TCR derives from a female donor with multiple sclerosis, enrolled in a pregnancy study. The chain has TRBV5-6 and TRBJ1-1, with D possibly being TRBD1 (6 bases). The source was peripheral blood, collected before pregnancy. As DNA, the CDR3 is TGTGCCAGCAGCTTACTCCGGGGGGCCTCTGAAGCTTTCTTT. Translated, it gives CASSLLRGASEAFF.